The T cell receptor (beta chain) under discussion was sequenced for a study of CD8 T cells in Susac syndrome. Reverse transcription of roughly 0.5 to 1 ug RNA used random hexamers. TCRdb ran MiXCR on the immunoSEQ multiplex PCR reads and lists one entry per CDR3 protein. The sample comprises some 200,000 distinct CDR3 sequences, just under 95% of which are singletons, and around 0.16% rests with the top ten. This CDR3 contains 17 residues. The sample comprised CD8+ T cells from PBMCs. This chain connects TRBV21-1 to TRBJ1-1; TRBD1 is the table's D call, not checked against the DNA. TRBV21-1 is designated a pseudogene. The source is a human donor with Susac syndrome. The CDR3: CASSKGTDRVRNTEAFF. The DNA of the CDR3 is TGTGCCAGCAGCAAAGGGACCGACAGGGTCCGGAACACTGAAGCTTTCTTT.